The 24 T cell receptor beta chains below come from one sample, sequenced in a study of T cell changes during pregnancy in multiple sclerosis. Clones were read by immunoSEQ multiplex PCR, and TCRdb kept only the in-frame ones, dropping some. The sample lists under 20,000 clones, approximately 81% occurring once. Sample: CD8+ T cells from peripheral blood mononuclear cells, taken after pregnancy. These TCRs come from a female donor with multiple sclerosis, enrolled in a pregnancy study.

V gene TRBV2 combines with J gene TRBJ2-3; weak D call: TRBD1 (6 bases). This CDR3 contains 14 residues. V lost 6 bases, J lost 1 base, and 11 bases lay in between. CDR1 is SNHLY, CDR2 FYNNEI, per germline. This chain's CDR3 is CASREQGRTDTQYF. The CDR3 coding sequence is TGTGCCAGCAGGGAACAGGGTCGCACAGATACGCAGTATTTT. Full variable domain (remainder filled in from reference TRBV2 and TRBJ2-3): EPEVTQTPSHQVTQMGQEVILRCVPISNHLYFYWYRQILGQKVEFLVSFYNNEISEKSEIFDDQFSVERPDGSNFTLKIRSTKLEDSAMYFCASREQGRTDTQYFGPGTRLTVL.

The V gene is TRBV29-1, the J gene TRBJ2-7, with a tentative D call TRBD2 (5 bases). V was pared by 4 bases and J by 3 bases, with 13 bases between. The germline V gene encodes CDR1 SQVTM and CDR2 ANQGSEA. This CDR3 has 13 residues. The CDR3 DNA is TGCAGCGTTGGGTACGGCGAGGGCTACGAGCAGTACTTC. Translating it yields CSVGYGEGYEQYF.

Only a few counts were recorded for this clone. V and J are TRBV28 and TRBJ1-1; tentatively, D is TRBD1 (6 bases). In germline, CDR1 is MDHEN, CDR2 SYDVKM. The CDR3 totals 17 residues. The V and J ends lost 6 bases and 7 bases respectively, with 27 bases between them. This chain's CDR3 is CASSYDALDRDIGEAFF. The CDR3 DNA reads TGTGCCAGCAGCTACGACGCACTGGACCGGGACATAGGTGAAGCTTTCTTT.

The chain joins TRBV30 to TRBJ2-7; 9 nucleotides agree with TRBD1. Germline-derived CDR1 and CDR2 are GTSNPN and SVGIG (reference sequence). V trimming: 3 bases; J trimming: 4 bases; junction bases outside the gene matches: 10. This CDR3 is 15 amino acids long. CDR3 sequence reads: CAWSPGTGYRYEQYF. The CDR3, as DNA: TGTGCCTGGAGCCCCGGGACAGGGTATAGGTACGAGCAGTACTTC. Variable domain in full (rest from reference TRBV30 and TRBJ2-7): SQTIHQWPATLVQPVGSPLSLECTVEGTSNPNLYWYRQAAGRGLQLLFYSVGIGQISSEVPQNLSASRPQDRQFILSSKKLLLSDSGFYLCAWSPGTGYRYEQYFGPGTRLTVT.

CDR3 DNA: TGTGCCAGCAGCTTGGGGACAGCGGGAGCAGGGTGGGAGACCCAGTACTTC. Residues: CASSLGTAGAGWETQYF. The chain combines TRBV5-6 with TRBJ2-5; 8 bases fit TRBD2. Germline values: CDR1 SGHDT, CDR2 YYEEEE. The trim removed 0 bases at V and 5 bases at J, leaving 12 bases unmatched. The CDR3 loop spans 17 amino acids.

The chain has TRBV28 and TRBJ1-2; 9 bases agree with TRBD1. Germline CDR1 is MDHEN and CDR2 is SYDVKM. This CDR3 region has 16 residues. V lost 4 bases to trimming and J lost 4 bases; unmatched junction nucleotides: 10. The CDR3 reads CASSYDRTGVIYGYTF. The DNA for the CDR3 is TGTGCCAGCAGTTACGACCGGACAGGGGTCATCTATGGCTACACCTTC.

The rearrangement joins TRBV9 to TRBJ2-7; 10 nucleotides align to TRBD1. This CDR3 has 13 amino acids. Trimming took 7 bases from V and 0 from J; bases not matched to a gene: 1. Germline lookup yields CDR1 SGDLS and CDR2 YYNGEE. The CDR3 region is CASGQGVSYEQYF. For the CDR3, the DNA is TGTGCCAGCGGACAGGGGGTCTCCTACGAGCAGTACTTC.

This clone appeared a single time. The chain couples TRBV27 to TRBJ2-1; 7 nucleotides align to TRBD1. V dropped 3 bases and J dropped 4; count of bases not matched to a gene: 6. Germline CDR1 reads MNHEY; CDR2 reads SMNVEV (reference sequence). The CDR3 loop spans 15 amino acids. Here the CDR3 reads CASSFGTAFYNEQFF. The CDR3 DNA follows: TGTGCCAGCAGTTTTGGGACAGCTTTTTACAATGAGCAGTTCTTC.

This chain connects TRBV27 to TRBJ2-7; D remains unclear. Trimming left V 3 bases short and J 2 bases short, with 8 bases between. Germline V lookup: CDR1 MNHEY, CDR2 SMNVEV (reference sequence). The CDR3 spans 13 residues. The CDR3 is CASSLGRTYEQYF. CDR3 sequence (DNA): TGTGCCAGCAGTTTGGGCAGAACCTACGAGCAGTACTTC.

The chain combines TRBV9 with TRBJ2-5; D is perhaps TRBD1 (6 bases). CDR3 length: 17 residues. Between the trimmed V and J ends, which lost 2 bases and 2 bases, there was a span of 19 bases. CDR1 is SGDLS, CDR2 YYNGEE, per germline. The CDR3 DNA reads TGTGCCAGCAGCGTTCCCCAATCCGGGACAAATCAAGAGACCCAGTACTTC. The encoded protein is CASSVPQSGTNQETQYF.

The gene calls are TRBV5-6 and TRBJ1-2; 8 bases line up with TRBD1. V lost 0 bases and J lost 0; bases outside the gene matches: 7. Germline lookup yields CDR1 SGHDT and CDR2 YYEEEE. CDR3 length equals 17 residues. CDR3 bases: TGTGCCAGCAGCTTGGAGGGCAGGGGGCTCGCTAACTATGGCTACACCTTC. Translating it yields CASSLEGRGLANYGYTF.

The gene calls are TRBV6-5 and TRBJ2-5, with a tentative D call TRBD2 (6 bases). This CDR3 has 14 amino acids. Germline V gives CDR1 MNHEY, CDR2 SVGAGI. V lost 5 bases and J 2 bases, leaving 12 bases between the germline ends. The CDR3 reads CASSIYGGQETQYF. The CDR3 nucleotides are TGTGCCAGCAGTATCTACGGGGGACAAGAGACCCAGTACTTC.

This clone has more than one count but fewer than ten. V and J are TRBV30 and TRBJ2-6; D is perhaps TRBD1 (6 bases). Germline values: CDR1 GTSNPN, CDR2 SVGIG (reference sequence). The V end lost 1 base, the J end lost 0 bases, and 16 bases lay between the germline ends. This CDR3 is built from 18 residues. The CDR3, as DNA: TGTGCCTGGAGTGCGACAGGAATTCTGGTCTCTGGGGCCAACGTCCTGACTTTC. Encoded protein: CAWSATGILVSGANVLTF.

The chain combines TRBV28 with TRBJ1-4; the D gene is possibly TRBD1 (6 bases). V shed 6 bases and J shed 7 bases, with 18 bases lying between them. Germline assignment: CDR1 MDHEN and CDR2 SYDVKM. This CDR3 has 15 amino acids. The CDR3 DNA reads TGTGCCAGCAGGTACGACGGGGGGCCTCCTGAAAAACTGTTTTTT. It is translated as CASRYDGGPPEKLFF. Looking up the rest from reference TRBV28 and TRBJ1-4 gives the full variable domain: DVKVTQSSRYLVKRTGEKVFLECVQDMDHENMFWYRQDPGLGLRLIYFSYDVKMKEKGDIPEGYSVSREKKERFSLILESASTNQTSMYLCASRYDGGPPEKLFFGSGTQLSVL.

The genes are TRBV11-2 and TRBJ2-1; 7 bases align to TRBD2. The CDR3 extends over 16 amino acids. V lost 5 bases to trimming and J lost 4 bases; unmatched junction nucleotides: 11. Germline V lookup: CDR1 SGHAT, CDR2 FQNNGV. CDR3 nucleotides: TGTGCCAGCAGCGACTCTCTAGCGGAAAAGTACAATGAGCAGTTCTTC. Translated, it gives CASSDSLAEKYNEQFF.

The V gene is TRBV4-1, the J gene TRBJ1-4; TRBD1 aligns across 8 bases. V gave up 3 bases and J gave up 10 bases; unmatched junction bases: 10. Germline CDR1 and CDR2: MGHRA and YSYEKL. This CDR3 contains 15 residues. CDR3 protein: CASSHPTGEGGKLFF. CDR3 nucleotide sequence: TGCGCCAGCAGCCATCCGACAGGGGAGGGAGGAAAACTGTTTTTT.

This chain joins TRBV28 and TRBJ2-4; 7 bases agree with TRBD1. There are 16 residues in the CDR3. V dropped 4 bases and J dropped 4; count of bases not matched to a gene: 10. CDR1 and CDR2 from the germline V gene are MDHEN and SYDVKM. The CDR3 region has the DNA TGTGCCAGCAGTTCCCGACAGGGCGACTATAAAAACATTCAGTACTTC. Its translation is CASSSRQGDYKNIQYF.

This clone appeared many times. The CDR3 is CASTVRDNSNQPQHF. The CDR3 DNA reads as TGTGCCAGCACCGTACGGGACAATAGCAATCAGCCCCAGCATTTT. The rearrangement joins TRBV7-3 to TRBJ1-5, with a tentative D call TRBD1 (6 bases). V lost 7 bases to trimming and J lost 0 bases, with 13 bases between them. This CDR3 spans 15 amino acids. Germline CDR1 reads SGHTA; CDR2 reads FQGTGA.

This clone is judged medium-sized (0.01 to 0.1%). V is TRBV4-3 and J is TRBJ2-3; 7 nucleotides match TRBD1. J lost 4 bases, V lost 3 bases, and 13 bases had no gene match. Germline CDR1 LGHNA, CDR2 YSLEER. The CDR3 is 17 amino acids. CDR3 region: CASSQDPTGSGADTQYF. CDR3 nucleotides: TGCGCCAGCAGCCAGGACCCGACAGGGAGTGGAGCAGATACGCAGTATTTT.

The CDR3 is CASSYSTGEWVHEQYF. In DNA form, the CDR3 reads TGTGCCAGCAGTTACTCGACCGGGGAATGGGTCCACGAGCAGTACTTC. The chain employs TRBV6-5 and TRBJ2-7; D perhaps matches TRBD2 (5 bases). V lost 0 bases to trimming and J lost 5 bases, with 17 bases between them. The CDR3 runs 16 residues. CDR1 is MNHEY and CDR2 is SVGAGI in the germline V gene.

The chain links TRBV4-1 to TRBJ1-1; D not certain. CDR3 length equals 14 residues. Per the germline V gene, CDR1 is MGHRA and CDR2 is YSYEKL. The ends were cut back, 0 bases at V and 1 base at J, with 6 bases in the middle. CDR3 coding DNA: TGCGCCAGCAGCCAAGACGCTAGGAACACTGAAGCTTTCTTT. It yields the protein CASSQDARNTEAFF.

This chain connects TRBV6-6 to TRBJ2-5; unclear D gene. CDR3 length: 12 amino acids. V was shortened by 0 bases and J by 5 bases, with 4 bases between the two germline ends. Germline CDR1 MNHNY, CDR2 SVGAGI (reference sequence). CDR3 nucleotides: TGTGCCAGCAGTTACTCCAGGGAGACCCAGTACTTC. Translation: CASSYSRETQYF.

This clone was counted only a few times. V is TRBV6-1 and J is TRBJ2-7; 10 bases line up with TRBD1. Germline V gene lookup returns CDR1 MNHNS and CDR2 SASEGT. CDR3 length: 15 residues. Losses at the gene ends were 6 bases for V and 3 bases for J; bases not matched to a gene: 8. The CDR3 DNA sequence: TGTGCCAGCAGGGTCCCCGGGACAGGGGTCTACGAGCAGTACTTC. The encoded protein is CASRVPGTGVYEQYF.

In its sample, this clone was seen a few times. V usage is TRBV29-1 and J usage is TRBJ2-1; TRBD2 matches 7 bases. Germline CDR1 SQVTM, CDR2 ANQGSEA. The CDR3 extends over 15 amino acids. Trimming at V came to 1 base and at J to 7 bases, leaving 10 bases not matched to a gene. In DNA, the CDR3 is TGCAGCGTTGAAGGTCTTGAGCGGGACCCTAATGAGCAGTTCTTC. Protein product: CSVEGLERDPNEQFF.